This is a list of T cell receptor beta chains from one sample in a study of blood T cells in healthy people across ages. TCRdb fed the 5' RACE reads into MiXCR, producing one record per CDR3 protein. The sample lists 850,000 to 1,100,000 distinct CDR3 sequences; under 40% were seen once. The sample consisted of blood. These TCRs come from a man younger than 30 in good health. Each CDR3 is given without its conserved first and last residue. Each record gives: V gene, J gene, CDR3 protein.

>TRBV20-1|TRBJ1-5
SARDFRDSNQPQH
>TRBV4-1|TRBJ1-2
ASSQVQGNYGYT
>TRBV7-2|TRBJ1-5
ASSLTFDRANQPQH
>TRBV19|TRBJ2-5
ASSLRVKETQY
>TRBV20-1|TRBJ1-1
SARPRDRNTEAF
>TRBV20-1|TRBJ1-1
SARTGAMNTEAF
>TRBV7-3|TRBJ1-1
ASSPDRGFEAF
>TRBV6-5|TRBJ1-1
ASSSTVQNRGLDTEAF
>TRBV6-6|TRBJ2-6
ASSAYSGANVLT
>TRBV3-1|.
ASRHSRGTPSNYEQY
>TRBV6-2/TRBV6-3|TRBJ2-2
ASRGQGYTGELF
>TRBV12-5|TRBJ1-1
ASGRGTVYTEAF
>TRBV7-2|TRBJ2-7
ASGGGRSRYEQY
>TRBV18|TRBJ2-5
ASSLAPKETQY
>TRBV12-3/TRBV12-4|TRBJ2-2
ASSPTSGALSGTGELF
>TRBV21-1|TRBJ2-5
ASSKGLGRGEETQY